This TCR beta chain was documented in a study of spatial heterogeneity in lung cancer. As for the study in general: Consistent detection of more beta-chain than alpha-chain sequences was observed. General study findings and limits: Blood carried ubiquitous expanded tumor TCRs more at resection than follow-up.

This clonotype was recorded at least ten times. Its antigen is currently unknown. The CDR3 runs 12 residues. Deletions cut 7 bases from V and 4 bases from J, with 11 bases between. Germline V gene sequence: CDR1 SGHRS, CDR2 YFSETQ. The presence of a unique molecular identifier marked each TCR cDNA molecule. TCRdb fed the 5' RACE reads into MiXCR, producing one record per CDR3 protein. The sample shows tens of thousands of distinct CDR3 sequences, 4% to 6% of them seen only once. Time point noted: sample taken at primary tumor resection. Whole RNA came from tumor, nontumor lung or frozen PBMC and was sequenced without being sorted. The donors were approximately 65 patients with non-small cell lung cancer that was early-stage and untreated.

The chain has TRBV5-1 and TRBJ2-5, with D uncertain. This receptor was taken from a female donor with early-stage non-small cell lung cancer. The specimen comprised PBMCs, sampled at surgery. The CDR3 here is CASGGVGETQYF. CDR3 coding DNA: TGCGCCAGCGGTGGAGTGGGAGAGACCCAGTACTTC.